This TCR beta chain was sequenced in a study of cytomegalovirus exposure and HLA in healthy donors. Findings and limits, study-wide: Among TCR beta chains of equal frequency, HLA-associated ones were more clonally expanded in a later analysis. Compared with the roughly 700-donor mean, an Asian-associated ancestry cluster reportedly had fewer N-insertions, according to a later analysis. A highly shared variant cluster was judged a likely technical artifact.

Use of 60 Vbeta and 13 Jbeta primers characterized the PCR. TCRdb's copy holds only in-frame clones and misses some; the assay was immunoSEQ multiplex PCR. The sample consists of some 150,000 clones, 84% of them appearing once. This clone was detected a few times. Its matching antigen is unknown. The CDR3 loop spans 12 amino acids. Germline-derived CDR1 and CDR2 are SNHLY and FYNNEI. V was cut by 7 bases and J by 0 bases, with 4 bases left in between. This clonotype was sampled from a boy younger than 10 in good health and CMV-seronegative. Sequenced: PBMCs. The genes are TRBV2 and TRBJ2-4; D uncertain. CDR3 protein: CASTLAKNIQYF. The CDR3 DNA follows: TGTGCCAGCACTCTAGCCAAAAACATTCAGTACTTC.